This T cell receptor delta chain came from a study of gamma-delta T cells after stem cell transplantation. TCRdb ran CATT on the RT-PCR reads. The data hold 2,500 to 3,500 delta-chain clones, with over 1.5% observed a single time. The CDR3 consists of 18 residues. V trimming: 2 bases; J trimming: 1 base; junction bases outside the gene matches: 11. Germline CDR1 GEAIGNYY, CDR2 EKD. The chain couples TRDV2 to TRDJ1, with 11 bases identical to TRDD3. This receptor was identified in a human donor. It is not recorded whose cells these are; they may come from a transplant donor. The sequencing input was gamma-delta T cells. The CDR3 region is CACDSVLGDIRSTDKLIF. In DNA form, the CDR3 reads TGTGCCTGTGACAGTGTACTGGGGGATATAAGGTCCACCGATAAACTCATCTTT.